This TCR beta chain was observed in a study of response to subunit inactivated influenza vaccine. General study results and limits: The authors put forward the suggestion that each seasonal influenza vaccination may bring in only a limited number of new T cells.

TCRdb fed the RT-PCR reads into MiXCR, producing one record per CDR3 protein. The sample holds 500,000 or so distinct CDR3 sequences, approximately 16% seen once. As for this clonotype: The antigen remains unidentified.

The germline gives CDR1 LGHNA, CDR2 YNFKEQ. J gave up 10 bases and V 1 base, and 9 bases lay outside the gene matches. The CDR3 length is 16 residues. The chain carries TRBV4-2 and TRBJ1-3, with 11 bases fitting TRBD1. The TCR originated in a man between 50 and 75 years old who received an inactivated influenza vaccine. The sample was CD4+ T cells sorted from PBMCs, taken about 24 months after vaccination. This CDR3 reads CASSQARDRGRGTIYF. Here the CDR3 DNA reads TGTGCCAGCAGCCAAGCCAGGGACAGGGGGAGAGGGACCATATATTTT.